These 25 T cell receptor beta chains were all obtained from the same sample, sequenced in a study of regulatory T cells in long-lasting Graves disease. Library construction for TCR beta used iRepertoire HTBI primers and Arm-PCR of CDR3 regions. MiXCR was run by TCRdb on the multiplex PCR reads, yielding one entry per CDR3 protein. The table lists a few hundred thousand distinct CDR3 sequences, approximately 20% of them singletons. Time point reported: newly diagnosed GD, antithyroid drugs for less than 3 months. PBMC-extracted RNA yielded the TCR library. The sample here was peripheral blood mononuclear cells (PBMCs), taken at new diagnosis, from a patient treated with antithyroid drugs. The source is a female donor with Graves disease.

This clonotype was picked up many times. The chain combines TRBV20-1 with TRBJ2-3, with TRBD1 matching 9 bases. V lost 5 bases, J lost 7 bases, and 13 bases stayed unmatched. This CDR3 is built from 15 residues. Germline CDR1 is DFQATT and CDR2 is SNEGSKA (reference sequence). The DNA for the CDR3 is TGCAGTGCTTTACCGGGACAGGGATCCTCATATACGCAGTATTTT. Amino acid sequence: CSALPGQGSSYTQYF.

This clonotype was detected ten times or more. The chain carries TRBV11-3 and TRBJ2-7; D is ambiguous. Per germline, CDR1 SGHNT and CDR2 YENEEA. The V and J ends lost 3 bases and 2 bases respectively, with 11 bases between them. This CDR3 is built from 14 residues. The CDR3 region has the DNA TGTGCCAGCAGCTTCCGGGCAGGAACCTACGAGCAGTACTTC. Its translation: CASSFRAGTYEQYF.

The rearrangement links TRBV20-1 to TRBJ2-7, with TRBD1 matching over 8 bases. Germline V gene lookup returns CDR1 DFQATT and CDR2 SNEGSKA (reference sequence). The CDR3 covers 14 residues. The J segment lost 0 bases and the V segment lost 5 bases, leaving 6 bases of the junction unmatched. As DNA, the CDR3 is TGCAGTGCTGCCGGACAGGGTTTCTCCTACGAGCAGTACTTC. Translation gives CSAAGQGFSYEQYF.

At least ten counts were recorded for this clonotype. The CDR3 region is CASLPDITHTGELFF. The DNA for the CDR3 is TGTGCCAGCCTCCCGGACATCACACACACCGGGGAGCTGTTTTTT. The chain is built from TRBV2 and TRBJ2-2, with D possibly being TRBD1 (5 bases). The CDR3 has 15 residues. Trimming shortened V by 8 bases and J by 3 bases, and 16 bases separated the two germline ends. In germline, CDR1 is SNHLY, CDR2 FYNNEI. Using reference TRBV2 and TRBJ2-2 for the parts outside the CDR3, the full variable domain is EPEVTQTPSHQVTQMGQEVILRCVPISNHLYFYWYRQILGQKVEFLVSFYNNEISEKSEIFDDQFSVERPDGSNFTLKIRSTKLEDSAMYFCASLPDITHTGELFFGEGSRLTVL.

This clonotype was found once. The chain is built from TRBV4-2 and TRBJ2-1; no reliable D call. Germline CDR1 reads LGHNA; CDR2 reads YNFKEQ. V was shortened by 4 bases and J by 8 bases, with 18 bases between the two germline ends. CDR3 length equals 15 residues. The CDR3 loop is CASSPGVRRNDEQFF. The CDR3 nucleotides are TGTGCCAGCAGCCCGGGCGTCAGACGTAACGATGAGCAGTTCTTC.

This clonotype was seen repeatedly, ten times or more. The chain uses TRBV27 and TRBJ1-1; unclear D gene. The V gene's germline CDR1 is MNHEY and CDR2 SMNVEV (reference sequence). V was shortened by 7 bases and J by 0 bases, with 15 bases between the two germline ends. This CDR3 contains 15 residues. The CDR3 DNA sequence: TGTGCCAGCACCCCGGCTGCGGGGTTGAACACTGAAGCTTTCTTT. It specifies CASTPAAGLNTEAFF.

In this sample, this clonotype turned up a few times. This chain connects TRBV20-1 to TRBJ1-5; TRBD1 matches at 8 bases. The CDR3 consists of 15 residues. CDR1 and CDR2 from the germline V gene are DFQATT and SNEGSKA (reference sequence). V lost 1 base to trimming and J lost 7 bases; unmatched junction nucleotides: 9. The DNA for the CDR3 is TGCAGTGCTAGAGTGGGGGGGACAGGAGGCCAGCCCCAGCATTTT. Its translation is CSARVGGTGGQPQHF.

This clonotype was seen ten or more times. The chain carries TRBV2 and TRBJ1-4, with TRBD1 matching 12 bases. Germline CDR1 is SNHLY and CDR2 is FYNNEI. The CDR3 extends over 16 amino acids. V lost 3 bases to trimming and J lost 5 bases; unmatched junction nucleotides: 4. Here the CDR3 DNA reads TGTGCCAGCAGTGATACGGGACAGGGGGCGAATGAAAAACTGTTTTTT. Protein sequence: CASSDTGQGANEKLFF.

This clonotype was counted a few times. The gene calls are TRBV6-1 and TRBJ2-7; D not resolved. V lost 6 bases and J lost 1, with 7 bases in between. The V gene's germline CDR1 is MNHNS and CDR2 SASEGT. The CDR3 is 12 amino acids. This chain's CDR3 is CASSGISYEQYF. For the CDR3, the DNA is TGTGCCAGCAGCGGCATTTCCTACGAGCAGTACTTC.

This chain connects TRBV10-2 to TRBJ2-4; a possible D gene is TRBD2 (6 bases). This CDR3 spans 17 amino acids. Germline V CDR1 and CDR2: WSHSY, SAAADI. CDR3 sequence reads: CALPGTGAPEAKNIQYF. The DNA of the CDR3 is TGCGCGCTTCCCGGGACTGGGGCGCCCGAAGCCAAAAACATTCAGTACTTC.

The chain carries TRBV30 and TRBJ2-7, with 8 bases lining up with TRBD1. With 3 bases clipped from V and 7 bases from J, the junction kept 14 bases outside the gene matches. CDR1 and CDR2 (germline): GTSNPN, SVGIG (reference sequence). This CDR3 has 15 amino acids. The DNA for the CDR3 is TGTGCCTGGAGAGACTCGGACAGGGTAACGAGGGAGCAGTACTTC. Translation: CAWRDSDRVTREQYF.

This clonotype was observed at least ten times. The chain joins TRBV11-2 to TRBJ1-5, with no clear D. The CDR3 runs to 13 residues. V shed 0 bases and J shed 5 bases, with 5 bases lying between them. Looked up from germline, CDR1 is SGHAT and CDR2 is FQNNGV. CDR3 DNA: TGTGCCAGCAGCTTAGATAATTATCAGCCCCAGCATTTT. Amino acid sequence: CASSLDNYQPQHF.

The rearrangement joins TRBV11-2 to TRBJ2-5, with TRBD1 matching over 7 bases. Germline loops: CDR1 SGHAT, CDR2 FQNNGV. This CDR3 spans 15 amino acids. V lost 4 bases, J lost 3 bases, and 8 bases stayed unmatched. The CDR3 coding sequence is TGTGCCAGCAGCTCGGGGTTGACAGGGAAAGAGACCCAGTACTTC. It codes for CASSSGLTGKETQYF.

This clonotype occurred many times. V is TRBV4-2 and J is TRBJ2-7, with 7 bases that match TRBD2. The germline V gene encodes CDR1 LGHNA and CDR2 YNFKEQ. The CDR3 runs to 16 residues. The V gene end was trimmed by 1 base and the J gene end by 0 bases; junction bases not matched to a gene: 6. The DNA for the CDR3 is TGTGCCAGCAGCCAAGCTTTAGCGGGCAGCTCCTACGAGCAGTACTTC. Translating gives CASSQALAGSSYEQYF.

The chain links TRBV19 to TRBJ2-7; 10 nucleotides match TRBD1. CDR1 is LNHDA, CDR2 SQIVND, per germline (reference sequence). V gave up 5 bases and J gave up 2 bases; unmatched junction bases: 3. CDR3 size: 14 residues. CDR3 residues: CASSDRGRAYEQYF. The DNA of the CDR3 is TGTGCCAGTAGTGACAGGGGGCGCGCCTACGAGCAGTACTTC.

This sequence joins TRBV18 and TRBJ1-5; D gene unclear. The CDR3 length is 16 residues. Per germline, CDR1 KGHSH and CDR2 LQKENI. Trimming pared 6 bases from V and 0 bases from J, leaving 15 bases between. This CDR3 reads CASSFRRQDSNQPQHF. In DNA, the CDR3 is TGTGCCAGCTCTTTTCGGAGGCAGGATAGCAATCAGCCCCAGCATTTT.

CDR3 sequence: CASSRWGEGYGYTF. For the CDR3, the DNA is TGCGCCAGCAGCCGGTGGGGGGAAGGGTATGGCTACACCTTC. This chain joins TRBV5-1 and TRBJ1-2; tentatively, D is TRBD1 (5 bases). The CDR3 spans 14 residues. The V gene's germline CDR1 is SGHRS and CDR2 YFSETQ. The V and J ends lost 4 bases and 5 bases respectively, with 15 bases between them. The variable domain in full, with the rest retrieved from reference TRBV5-1 and TRBJ1-2, is KAGVTQTPRYLIKTRGQQVTLSCSPISGHRSVSWYQQTPGQGLQFLFEYFSETQRNKGNFPGRFSGRQFSNSRSEMNVSTLELGDSALYLCASSRWGEGYGYTFGSGTRLTVV.

This clonotype was detected only a few times. One end of the junction does not line up with germline, which may come from a read error. The J gene is TRBJ1-2, the V gene TRBV3-1; D call uncertain. The germline V gene encodes CDR1 LGHDT and CDR2 YNNKEL (reference sequence). The CDR3 runs 13 residues. The CDR3, as DNA: TGTGCCAGCAGCCATACAGCAGCGGATGGCCACACCTTC. As protein: CASSHTAADGHTF.

This clonotype appeared a few times. The chain's CDR3 is CASSYSLPFSGSIYNEQFF. The CDR3 coding sequence is TGTGCCAGCAGTTACTCCTTACCGTTTAGCGGGAGCATCTACAATGAGCAGTTCTTC. J is TRBJ2-1 and V is TRBV6-5; 9 bases are a match to TRBD2. The V gene's germline CDR1 is MNHEY and CDR2 SVGAGI. This CDR3 has 19 residues. The J segment lost 3 bases and the V segment lost 0 bases, leaving 12 bases of the junction unmatched.

This clonotype was seen ten or more times. The chain is built from TRBV7-2 and TRBJ2-1; weak D call: TRBD1 (6 bases). V lost 2 bases to trimming and J lost 0 bases, with 14 bases between them. CDR3 size: 17 residues. CDR1 is SGHTA and CDR2 is FQGNSA in the germline V gene. The CDR3 spells CASSLPRQVSSYNEQFF. CDR3 in DNA: TGTGCCAGCAGCTTACCTCGACAGGTGTCCTCCTACAATGAGCAGTTCTTC.

V gene TRBV12-3 or TRBV12-4 combines with J gene TRBJ2-7; the match to TRBD1 covers 9 bases. The CDR3 totals 17 residues. V was pared by 5 bases and J by 3 bases, with 14 bases of the junction left unmatched. CDR3 amino acids: CASSPRGQGSRDYEQYV. DNA of the CDR3: TGTGCCAGCAGTCCGCGCGGACAGGGGTCCCGGGACTACGAGCAGTACGTC.

This clonotype was detected many times. The gene calls are TRBV27 and TRBJ2-6; D might be TRBD2 (5 bases). Trimming stripped 1 base from V and 4 bases from J, with 17 bases between. Germline values: CDR1 MNHEY, CDR2 SMNVEV (reference sequence). The length of the CDR3 is 18 residues. The CDR3, as DNA: TGTGCCAGCAGTTTATGGGCGCGGGCGGCTACCGGGGCCAACGTCCTGACTTTC. Translated: CASSLWARAATGANVLTF.

This clonotype was seen once. V is TRBV7-2 and J is TRBJ2-3; D remains unclear. Trimming removed 2 bases at V and 3 bases at J, with 12 bases between. This CDR3 comprises 15 residues. Germline V gives CDR1 SGHTA, CDR2 FQGNSA. CDR3 coding DNA: TGTGCCAGCAGCTTACTGGGATTTGCGACAGATACGCAGTATTTT. Its protein is CASSLLGFATDTQYF. Supplemented by reference TRBV7-2 and TRBJ2-3, the full variable domain reads GAGVSQSPSNKVTEKGKDVELRCDPISGHTALYWYRQSLGQGLEFLIYFQGNSAPDKSGLPSDRFSAERTGGSVSTLTIQRTQQEDSAVYLCASSLLGFATDTQYFGPGTRLTVL.

This clonotype was counted between two and nine times. The chain is built from TRBV7-8 and TRBJ2-5; the D is unclear. V was pared by 4 bases and J by 1 base, with 7 bases between. CDR3 size: 13 residues. Germline CDR1 reads SGHVS; CDR2 reads FQNEAQ. CDR3 loop: CASSSDLQETQYF. CDR3 nucleotide sequence: TGTGCCAGCAGCTCTGACCTCCAAGAGACCCAGTACTTC.

This clonotype was found many times. This chain joins TRBV3-1 and TRBJ2-3; D is perhaps TRBD1 or TRBD2 (6 bases each). In germline, CDR1 is LGHDT, CDR2 YNNKEL (reference sequence). Between the trimmed V and J ends, which lost 4 bases and 0 bases, there was a span of 11 bases. This CDR3 region has 15 residues. DNA for the CDR3: TGTGCCAGCAGCCTGACTAGGGGGAGCACAGATACGCAGTATTTT. Its protein product is CASSLTRGSTDTQYF.